Below, 20 T cell receptor beta chains from the same sample are listed, as sequenced in a study of breast tumors, draining lymph nodes, adjacent tissues. MiXCR was run by TCRdb on the multiplex PCR reads, yielding one entry per CDR3 protein. The table lists around 70,000 distinct CDR3 sequences, less than 45% of them singletons. The sequenced sample was breast tumor tissue. The receptors stem from a female donor with breast cancer. Some clones in this sample may be carry-over from other donors' samples.

This clonotype was detected ten times or more. The chain links TRBV12-3 or TRBV12-4 to TRBJ2-7; 10 nucleotides agree with TRBD2. After removal of 6 bases from V and 7 bases from J, the junction contained 12 bases not matched to a gene. CDR3 length equals 15 residues. The CDR3 DNA sequence: TGTGCCAGCAGCCCTACTAGCGGGGCCGCTTCAGAGCAGTACTTC. Encoded protein: CASSPTSGAASEQYF.

This clonotype was detected a few times. The V and J genes are TRBV6-5 and TRBJ2-1; tentative D call: TRBD1 (6 bases). Germline CDR1 reads MNHEY; CDR2 reads SVGAGI. The CDR3 is 15 residues long. V was clipped by 5 bases and J by 7 bases, with 18 bases between them. DNA of the CDR3: TGTGCCAGCAGTCACGGGGCAGGGGCTTCAAATGAGCAGTTCTTC. It is translated as CASSHGAGASNEQFF.

This clonotype was picked up many times. This rearrangement joins TRBV6-6 to TRBJ1-3; TRBD1 might be the D (6 bases). This CDR3 is 15 amino acids long. The germline V gene has CDR1 MNHNY and CDR2 SVGAGI (reference sequence). V lost 2 bases and J lost 4, with 12 bases in between. The CDR3 spells CASSYGQYVGNTIYF. The CDR3 DNA follows: TGTGCCAGCAGTTACGGACAGTACGTCGGAAACACCATATATTTT.

This clonotype was recorded at least ten times. In DNA, the CDR3 is TGTGCCAGCAGTTCCCGAGGCAGCGCCTACGAGCAGTACTTC. This codes for CASSSRGSAYEQYF. The chain carries TRBV12-3 or TRBV12-4 and TRBJ2-7; D is uncertain. This CDR3 has 14 residues. The V end was cut by 4 bases, the J end by 2 bases, with 12 bases between.

Details on this clonotype: One end of the junction is discordant with germline, which a read error may explain. V gene TRBV20-1 combines with J gene TRBJ2-1; 8 bases are a match to TRBD1. CDR1 DFQATT and CDR2 SNEGSKA come from the germline V gene (reference sequence). CDR3 length equals 11 residues. The CDR3, as DNA: TGCAGTGGAACAGGGGGTCGCTCCGAAAACTTC. It codes for CSGTGGRSENF.

This chain links TRBV4-2 with TRBJ1-5, with 9 bases identical to TRBD1. The germline gives CDR1 LGHNA, CDR2 YNFKEQ. Trimming at V came to 4 bases and at J to 3 bases, leaving 16 bases not matched to a gene. The CDR3 has 19 amino acids. CDR3 coding DNA: TGTGCCAGCAGCCCTTACACTATTACAGACAGGGGGGCCAATCAGCCCCAGCATTTT. It specifies CASSPYTITDRGANQPQHF.

This clonotype has a count of ten or more. This sequence joins TRBV5-5 and TRBJ1-2; unclear D gene. V was cut by 2 bases and J by 2 bases, with 1 base left in between. In germline, CDR1 is SGHKS, CDR2 YYEKEE (reference sequence). The CDR3 is made up of 11 amino acids. DNA for the CDR3: TGTGCCAGCAGCTTAAACTATGGCTACACCTTC. Protein sequence: CASSLNYGYTF.

The chain combines TRBV11-3 with TRBJ1-2, with 8 bases identical to TRBD1. CDR1 and CDR2 from the germline V gene are SGHNT and YENEEA. The CDR3 length is 13 residues. The V gene end was trimmed by 3 bases and the J gene end by 7 bases; junction bases not matched to a gene: 4. The CDR3 sequence is CASSLQGAFGYTF. In DNA, the CDR3 is TGTGCCAGCAGCTTGCAGGGGGCCTTTGGCTACACCTTC.

This clonotype was detected ten times or more. The chain links TRBV9 to TRBJ2-1; 8 bases agree with TRBD2. CDR3 length: 15 amino acids. The germline CDR1 and CDR2 sequences are SGDLS and YYNGEE. V lost 4 bases, J lost 2 bases, and 5 bases stayed unmatched. The CDR3 here is CASSSNSGTYNEQFF. The CDR3 coding sequence is TGTGCCAGCAGCTCCAATAGCGGGACCTACAATGAGCAGTTCTTC.

V is TRBV7-2 and J is TRBJ2-5; TRBD2 matches 7 bases. This CDR3 is built from 14 residues. J gave up 3 bases and V 10 bases, and 11 bases lay outside the gene matches. Germline V gives CDR1 SGHTA, CDR2 FQGNSA. The DNA of the CDR3 is TGTGCCACCTATAGGCAGGGAGGGAAAGAGACCCAGTACTTC. It specifies CATYRQGGKETQYF.

This clonotype was detected a few times. One end of the junction varies from germline; a read error may be responsible. The V call is TRBV20-1, the J call TRBJ2-7; the match to TRBD2 covers 11 bases. Germline V gene sequence: CDR1 DFQATT, CDR2 SNEGSKA (reference sequence). This CDR3 region has 14 residues. The CDR3 DNA reads TGCAGTGCTTTAGCGGGAGGGGGATCCTCCGAGCAGTACTTC. Translated, it gives CSALAGGGSSEQYF.

In this sample, this clonotype turned up many times. V and J are TRBV7-9 and TRBJ2-7, with D perhaps matching TRBD1 (5 bases). V was cut by 2 bases and J by 2 bases, with 13 bases left in between. The CDR3 runs 15 residues. Per the germline V gene, CDR1 is SEHNR and CDR2 is FQNEAQ (reference sequence). This CDR3 reads CASSLQGGKAYEQYF. The CDR3 nucleotides read TGTGCCAGCAGCTTACAGGGTGGTAAAGCCTACGAGCAGTACTTC.

This clonotype was seen ten or more times. This chain joins TRBV3-1 and TRBJ2-7; tentative D call: TRBD2 (6 bases). The CDR3 runs 14 residues. Trimming took off 4 bases at V and 0 bases at J, with 10 bases between the two ends. Germline V gives CDR1 LGHDT, CDR2 YNNKEL (reference sequence). The CDR3 loop reads CASSPAGHSYEQYF. The CDR3 DNA reads TGTGCCAGCAGCCCGGCGGGGCACTCCTACGAGCAGTACTTC.

As concerns this clonotype: Sequence at one end of the junction differs from germline and may be a read error. The CDR3 here is CSARDVPGGPEASF. The CDR3 DNA reads as TGCAGTGCTAGAGATGTGCCCGGAGGTCCGGAAGCTTCCTTT. This chain connects TRBV20-1 to TRBJ1-1, with D unresolved. This CDR3 has 14 residues. Germline V gene lookup returns CDR1 DFQATT and CDR2 SNEGSKA (reference sequence).

As to this clonotype: Possible read error: a much larger clone is one base away. This sequence joins TRBV12-3 or TRBV12-4 and TRBJ2-3; 8 nucleotides agree with TRBD1. This CDR3 comprises 17 residues. V trimming: 3 bases; J trimming: 0 bases; junction bases outside the gene matches: 8. CDR3 DNA: TGTGCCAGCAGTTTCGGGGGCAGGGGGCCAAGCACAGATACGCAGTATTTT. Encoded protein: CASSFGGRGPSTDTQYF.

This sequence joins TRBV7-2 and TRBJ1-3, with 7 bases that match TRBD1. Germline V lookup: CDR1 SGHTA, CDR2 FQGNSA. After removal of 4 bases from V and 0 bases from J, the junction contained 3 bases not matched to a gene. The CDR3 loop spans 15 amino acids. CDR3 nucleotide sequence: TGTGCCAGCAGCTCGACAGGGACCTCTGGAAACACCATATATTTT. This gives the protein CASSSTGTSGNTIYF. Together with reference TRBV7-2 and TRBJ1-3, the CDR3 gives the full variable domain: GAGVSQSPSNKVTEKGKDVELRCDPISGHTALYWYRQSLGQGLEFLIYFQGNSAPDKSGLPSDRFSAERTGGSVSTLTIQRTQQEDSAVYLCASSSTGTSGNTIYFGEGSWLTVV.

In this sample, this clonotype turned up many times. This rearrangement joins TRBV20-1 to TRBJ2-3, with 13 positions matching TRBD2. The J segment lost 5 bases and the V segment lost 3 bases, leaving 8 bases of the junction unmatched. The CDR3 loop spans 16 amino acids. Germline values: CDR1 DFQATT, CDR2 SNEGSKA (reference sequence). The CDR3 sequence is CSARRPGLAGKDTQYF. The CDR3 bases are TGCAGTGCTAGGCGACCGGGACTAGCGGGAAAAGATACGCAGTATTTT.

This clonotype was counted ten times or more. V and J are TRBV5-1 and TRBJ2-3; 7 positions match TRBD2. The germline V gene encodes CDR1 SGHRS and CDR2 YFSETQ. This CDR3 is built from 15 residues. The V gene end was trimmed by 2 bases and the J gene end by 2 bases; junction bases not matched to a gene: 5. The CDR3 bases are TGCGCCAGCAGCTTTGGGGACTATCTCACAGATACGCAGTATTTT. Its protein is CASSFGDYLTDTQYF.

In this sample, this clonotype turned up many times. This sequence joins TRBV12-3 or TRBV12-4 and TRBJ1-4; D remains ambiguous. This CDR3 has 12 amino acids. V was shortened by 7 bases and J by 7 bases, with 10 bases between the two germline ends. The CDR3, as DNA: TGTGCCAGCACCGCCCGTCCTGAAAAACTGTTTTTT. It yields the protein CASTARPEKLFF.

This clonotype occurred a few times. The chain couples TRBV29-1 to TRBJ1-1; 8 nucleotides line up with TRBD1. Germline V gene sequence: CDR1 SQVTM, CDR2 ANQGSEA. The V segment lost 6 bases and the J segment 1 base; nucleotides outside the gene matches: 4. The CDR3 totals 13 residues. Written as DNA, the CDR3 is TGCAGCGTGGACAGGGCCGAGAACACTGAAGCTTTCTTT. The encoded protein is CSVDRAENTEAFF. The whole variable domain, filled in from reference TRBV29-1 and TRBJ1-1, reads SAVISQKPSRDICQRGTSLTIQCQVDSQVTMMFWYRQQPGQSLTLIATANQGSEATYESGFVIDKFPISRPNLTFSTLTVSNMSPEDSSIYLCSVDRAENTEAFFGQGTRLTVV.